This TCR beta chain was recorded in a study of shared clonotypes between healthy human individuals. Study-level results: Larger estimated richness was generally recorded for naive subsets relative to memory subsets.

Assay used: immunoSEQ multiplex PCR; TCRdb lists only in-frame clones, some missing. The table lists 2,500,000 or so clones, about 90% of them singletons. The CDR3 contains 19 residues. Germline trimming cut 1 base from V and 0 bases from J; bases unmatched to any gene: 10. CDR1 is MGHRA, CDR2 YSYEKL, per germline. On this clone: The antigen remains undetermined.

Recent acute infections and vaccinations were absent in the healthy HIV-negative adult donors. The receptor was derived from a man between 18 and 35 years old in good health. Some clones in this sample may be carry-over from other donors' samples. What was sequenced was naive CD4+ T cells from PBMCs. Subset of the sample: CD45RA+ positively selected. The V and J genes are TRBV4-1 and TRBJ2-4; 9 positions match TRBD2. CDR3 amino acids: CASSQGRLAGVIAKNIQYF. The CDR3 DNA sequence: TGCGCCAGCAGCCAAGGGCGGTTAGCGGGAGTGATAGCCAAAAACATTCAGTACTTC.